Shown below are 32 T cell receptor beta chains from a single sample sequenced in a study of T cells expressing NK-cell markers. TCRdb re-called the 5' RACE reads and shows each CDR3 protein once, DNA omitted. Here the sample table reports about 160,000 distinct CDR3 sequences. Specimen: blood T cells: a sorted CD56 or NKG2C T cell subset, CD4+ or CD8+ T cells, or bulk PBMC T cells (not recorded which). The receptors shown here come from a woman aged 18 to 69 in good health.

V usage is TRBV12-3 or TRBV12-4 and J usage is TRBJ2-3; the D call from TCRdb, TRBD1, cannot be confirmed without DNA. The CDR3 is 15 amino acids. The CDR3 sequence is CASTPGPVGADTQYF.

The chain is built from TRBV5-1 and TRBJ2-1; TCRdb calls TRBD2, which cannot be checked without DNA. Germline V CDR1 and CDR2: SGHRS, YFSETQ. CDR3 length: 16 amino acids. CDR3 sequence: CASSLGGTSGLNEQFF.

The CDR3 loop reads CASSSRGAKANEKLFF. The rearrangement joins TRBV6-5 to TRBJ1-4; TCRdb proposes TRBD1, but this gene call is untestable without DNA. The CDR3 sequence is 16 residues long. The V gene's germline CDR1 is MNHEY and CDR2 SVGAGI.

This chain uses TRBV21-1 with TRBJ2-1. TRBV21-1 is a recognized pseudogene. The CDR3 covers 15 residues. The CDR3 spells CASSKRRCSYNEQFF.

V gene TRBV5-5 combines with J gene TRBJ2-7; the D gene TCRdb calls, TRBD2, cannot be checked with no DNA. Germline V CDR1 and CDR2: SGHKS, YYEKEE (reference sequence). The CDR3 consists of 14 residues. CDR3 loop: CASSGTTVSYEQYF.

The chain links TRBV5-1 to TRBJ2-3; there is no DNA to check the TCRdb D call of TRBD2. CDR1 and CDR2 (germline): SGHRS, YFSETQ. This CDR3 comprises 17 residues. CDR3 sequence reads: CASSTGASGGVTDTQYF.

The genes are TRBV2 and TRBJ1-3; TCRdb's D call of TRBD1 is untestable without DNA. The CDR3 has 15 amino acids. Germline-derived CDR1 and CDR2 are SNHLY and FYNNEI. CDR3 amino acids: CASSDTPGFGNTIYF.

The J gene is TRBJ1-1, the V gene TRBV6-1; with no DNA, the TCRdb D assignment of TRBD1 cannot be verified. CDR1 is MNHNS, CDR2 SASEGT, per germline. CDR3 length: 14 amino acids. CDR3: CASRGDISFSEAFF.

The chain joins TRBV7-9 to TRBJ2-6. Germline assignment: CDR1 SEHNR and CDR2 FQNEAQ (reference sequence). The CDR3 runs 16 residues. The CDR3 is CASSFNRRSGANVLTF.

V is TRBV7-2 and J is TRBJ2-5; TCRdb proposes TRBD2, but this gene call is untestable without DNA. Germline V gene sequence: CDR1 SGHTA, CDR2 FQGNSA. CDR3 size: 14 residues. The CDR3 spells CASSFLGPQETQYF. The complete variable domain, with remaining parts taken from reference TRBV7-2 and TRBJ2-5, reads GAGVSQSPSNKVTEKGKDVELRCDPISGHTALYWYRQSLGQGLEFLIYFQGNSAPDKSGLPSDRFSAERTGGSVSTLTIQRTQQEDSAVYLCASSFLGPQETQYFGPGTRLLVL.

The V call is TRBV9, the J call TRBJ1-4. The length of the CDR3 is 14 residues. CDR1 and CDR2 (germline): SGDLS, YYNGEE. CDR3 sequence reads: CASSPGGPNEKLFF.

The chain recombines TRBV7-9 with TRBJ2-1. This CDR3 is built from 14 residues. Germline V lookup: CDR1 SEHNR, CDR2 FQNEAQ (reference sequence). CDR3 sequence: CASSLDASYNEQFF. Supplemented by reference TRBV7-9 and TRBJ2-1, the full variable domain reads DTGVSQNPRHKITKRGQNVTFRCDPISEHNRLYWYRQTLGQGPEFLTYFQNEAQLEKSRLLSDRFSAERPKGSFSTLEIQRTEQGDSAMYLCASSLDASYNEQFFGPGTRLTVL.

This chain uses TRBV7-9 with TRBJ2-3. CDR1 is SEHNR and CDR2 is FQNEAQ in the germline V gene (reference sequence). CDR3 size: 12 residues. The CDR3 sequence: CASSFDGDTQYF. The complete variable domain, with remaining parts taken from reference TRBV7-9 and TRBJ2-3, reads DTGVSQNPRHKITKRGQNVTFRCDPISEHNRLYWYRQTLGQGPEFLTYFQNEAQLEKSRLLSDRFSAERPKGSFSTLEIQRTEQGDSAMYLCASSFDGDTQYFGPGTRLTVL.

The CDR3 spells CSGGHSDTQYF. The genes are TRBV29-1 and TRBJ2-3; TCRdb picks TRBD2, but there is no DNA to check that call. The CDR3 extends over 11 amino acids. Germline V gives CDR1 SQVTM, CDR2 ANQGSEA.

This sequence joins TRBV5-5 and TRBJ1-6; TCRdb's D call of TRBD1 is untestable without DNA. The germline CDR1 and CDR2 sequences are SGHKS and YYEKEE (reference sequence). This CDR3 spans 16 amino acids. CDR3 in amino acids: CASSLGGTAYNSPLHF. Looking up the rest from reference TRBV5-5 and TRBJ1-6 gives the full variable domain: DAGVTQSPTHLIKTRGQQVTLRCSPISGHKSVSWYQQVLGQGPQFIFQYYEKEERGRGNFPDRFSARQFPNYSSELNVNALLLGDSALYLCASSLGGTAYNSPLHFGNGTRLTVT.

The genes are TRBV12-3 or TRBV12-4 and TRBJ1-2; TCRdb lists TRBD1, though no DNA is available to test this call. This CDR3 region has 13 residues. This chain's CDR3 is CASSTLRTSGYTF.

This chain connects TRBV7-9 to TRBJ2-1; TCRdb indicates TRBD2, and absent DNA this call remains unverified. CDR1 and CDR2 (germline): SEHNR, FQNEAQ (reference sequence). The CDR3 length is 17 residues. The CDR3 sequence is CASSLALGSGSYNEQFF.

The chain is built from TRBV4-1 and TRBJ1-5. The CDR3 is made up of 17 amino acids. The germline V gene encodes CDR1 MGHRA and CDR2 YSYEKL. CDR3 residues: CASSQFQPGPLWQPQHF.

The chain uses TRBV5-1 and TRBJ2-3. Germline-derived CDR1 and CDR2 are SGHRS and YFSETQ. CDR3 length: 15 residues. CDR3 in amino acids: CASSLVASSTDTQYF.

The J gene is TRBJ2-1, the V gene TRBV20-1; the TCRdb D gene call, TRBD2, has no DNA to confirm it. CDR1 and CDR2 from the germline V gene are DFQATT and SNEGSKA (reference sequence). This CDR3 is 16 amino acids long. CDR3 loop: CSARNPIAGGKNEQFF.

The chain has TRBV7-2 and TRBJ2-1; TCRdb names TRBD2, which stays unverified in the absence of DNA. In germline, CDR1 is SGHTA, CDR2 FQGNSA. The CDR3 spans 16 residues. CDR3 sequence: CASSFLAGGGYNEQFF.

The V and J genes are TRBV7-8 and TRBJ2-1; TCRdb's assignment of TRBD2 cannot be checked, as there is no DNA. Germline V lookup: CDR1 SGHVS, CDR2 FQNEAQ. The CDR3 consists of 16 residues. CDR3 residues: CASSLGGGRRNNEQFF.

The chain couples TRBV5-1 to TRBJ2-2; TCRdb proposes TRBD1, but this gene call is untestable without DNA. CDR3 length: 15 amino acids. Germline CDR1 reads SGHRS; CDR2 reads YFSETQ. This chain's CDR3 is CASSLALPGPGELFF.

This chain uses TRBV20-1 with TRBJ2-2; TCRdb lists TRBD2, though no DNA is available to test this call. There are 13 residues in the CDR3. Germline assignment: CDR1 DFQATT and CDR2 SNEGSKA (reference sequence). The CDR3 region is CSGRRANTGELFF.

The rearrangement joins TRBV5-5 to TRBJ2-1. Germline assignment: CDR1 SGHKS and CDR2 YYEKEE (reference sequence). The CDR3 extends over 13 amino acids. CDR3 protein: CASSLGPSNEQFF. Combining the CDR3 with reference TRBV5-5 and TRBJ2-1 gives the whole variable domain DAGVTQSPTHLIKTRGQQVTLRCSPISGHKSVSWYQQVLGQGPQFIFQYYEKEERGRGNFPDRFSARQFPNYSSELNVNALLLGDSALYLCASSLGPSNEQFFGPGTRLTVL.

V gene TRBV10-3 combines with J gene TRBJ1-6; the D gene TCRdb calls, TRBD1, cannot be checked with no DNA. CDR1 is ENHRY, CDR2 SYGVKD, per germline. CDR3 length equals 15 residues. The CDR3 sequence is CAISARGQGDSPLHF.

This CDR3 is CATSVNRGVAGELFF. This chain joins TRBV24-1 and TRBJ2-2; the D call of TRBD1 rests on TCRdb alone, since no DNA is present to check it. The CDR3 loop spans 15 amino acids. Germline V CDR1 and CDR2: KGHDR, SFDVKD.

This chain links TRBV6-1 with TRBJ1-1. From germline, CDR1 is MNHNS and CDR2 SASEGT. This CDR3 has 14 residues. CDR3 sequence: CASSHLGMNTEAFF.

The V gene is TRBV10-3, the J gene TRBJ2-7; TCRdb proposes TRBD2, but this gene call is untestable without DNA. CDR1 is ENHRY and CDR2 is SYGVKD in the germline V gene. The CDR3 contains 16 residues. CDR3 sequence: CAISPGLAGVAYEQYF.

The J gene is TRBJ2-1, the V gene TRBV10-2; the TRBD2 assignment by TCRdb is unverifiable without DNA. Germline lookup yields CDR1 WSHSY and CDR2 SAAADI. This CDR3 spans 13 amino acids. The chain's CDR3 is CASMASGYNEQFF.

CDR3 residues: CASSPWDRRYEQYF. J is TRBJ2-7 and V is TRBV28; TCRdb calls TRBD1, which cannot be checked without DNA. Germline V gene data show CDR1 as MDHEN and CDR2 as SYDVKM. This CDR3 has 14 residues.

The V call is TRBV24-1, the J call TRBJ2-2; lacking DNA, the TRBD2 call made by TCRdb goes unchecked. CDR3 length equals 18 residues. CDR1 and CDR2 (germline): KGHDR, SFDVKD. CDR3 in amino acids: CATSDPPGTSGLNGELFF.